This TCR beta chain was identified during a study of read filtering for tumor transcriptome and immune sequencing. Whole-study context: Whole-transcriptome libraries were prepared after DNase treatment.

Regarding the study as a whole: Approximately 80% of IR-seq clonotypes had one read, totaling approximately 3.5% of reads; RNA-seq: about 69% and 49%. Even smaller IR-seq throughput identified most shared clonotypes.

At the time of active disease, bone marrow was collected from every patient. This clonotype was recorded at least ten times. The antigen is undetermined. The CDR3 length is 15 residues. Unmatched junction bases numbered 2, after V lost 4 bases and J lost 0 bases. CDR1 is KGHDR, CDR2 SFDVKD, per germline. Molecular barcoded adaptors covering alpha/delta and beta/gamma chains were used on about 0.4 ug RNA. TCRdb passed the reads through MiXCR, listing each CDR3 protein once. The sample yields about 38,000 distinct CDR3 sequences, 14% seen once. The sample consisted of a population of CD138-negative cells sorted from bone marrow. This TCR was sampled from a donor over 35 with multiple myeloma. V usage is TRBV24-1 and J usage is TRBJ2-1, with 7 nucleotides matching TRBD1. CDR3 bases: TGTGCCACCAGTGACTCAGGGGGCTCCTACAATGAGCAGTTCTTC. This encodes CATSDSGGSYNEQFF.